This TCR beta chain stems from a study of blood T cell repertoires in COVID-19. Per the germline V gene, CDR1 is SGDLS and CDR2 is YYNGEE. The CDR3 contains 15 residues. The V gene end was trimmed by 4 bases and the J gene end by 2 bases; junction bases not matched to a gene: 7. TCRdb's copy holds only in-frame clones and misses some; the assay was immunoSEQ multiplex PCR. The data hold 95,000 to 110,000 clones, with more than 85% observed a single time. The chain links TRBV9 to TRBJ2-3; 7 positions agree with TRBD2. Sequencing input: peripheral blood. The sequence was obtained from a human donor in a cohort sampled during active COVID-19. Here the CDR3 DNA reads TGTGCCAGCAGCCCCTCCGGGACTATCACAGATACGCAGTATTTT. It specifies CASSPSGTITDTQYF.